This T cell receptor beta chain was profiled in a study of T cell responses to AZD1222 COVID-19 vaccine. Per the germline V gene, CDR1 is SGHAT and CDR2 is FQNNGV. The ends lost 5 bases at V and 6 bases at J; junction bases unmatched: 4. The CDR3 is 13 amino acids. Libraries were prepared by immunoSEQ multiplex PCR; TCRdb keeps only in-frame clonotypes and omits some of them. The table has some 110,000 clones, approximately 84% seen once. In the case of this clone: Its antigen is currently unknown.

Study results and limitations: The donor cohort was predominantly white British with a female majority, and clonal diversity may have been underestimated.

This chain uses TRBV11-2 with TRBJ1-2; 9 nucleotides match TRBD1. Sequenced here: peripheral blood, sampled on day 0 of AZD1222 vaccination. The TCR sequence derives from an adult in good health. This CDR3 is CASSRGTGNGYTF. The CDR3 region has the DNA TGTGCCAGCAGCCGCGGGACAGGGAATGGCTACACCTTC.